The following is a T cell receptor beta chain sequence with its context. The data belong to a study of blood T cell repertoires in COVID-19. In the authors' methods: Counts of nucleated cells, estimated from reference gene primer amplification, were obtained. Sequencing was performed with immunoSEQ multiplex PCR; in TCRdb, only in-frame clones are kept and a portion is missing. Clonal size and the V and J genes are those of that table, whereas D and trimming came from the DNA. Of 350,000 or so clones listed, almost 90% are singletons. The study assigned cohorts using participant-reported clinical history. Those designated as exposed participants met a COVID-19 case within 2 weeks before study entry. This sequence was found in a woman in her 30s who had been exposed to COVID-19. Sequencing input: PBMCs or T cells enriched from blood (not recorded which).

This chain's CDR3 is CASSLALMAQHF. As DNA, the CDR3 is TGTGCCAGCAGCCTTGCCCTAATGGCCCAGCATTTT. The chain employs TRBV12-3 or TRBV12-4 and TRBJ1-5; D not resolved. Trimming left V 6 bases short and J 11 bases short, with 14 bases between. The CDR3 runs 12 residues.